The clone carrying this T cell receptor beta chain was counted between two and nine times. The antigen is undetermined. Germline lookup yields CDR1 DFQATT and CDR2 SNEGSKA (reference sequence). This CDR3 has 11 residues. These data are taken from a study of vaccination and CD4 T cells after COVID-19. About the research overall: Sampling post-COVID took place a median 101 days after diagnosis (range 35 to 161).

Indicated treatment: roughly 11-day PBMC culture with coronavirus spike peptide pools or control peptides (ViraFEST assay). When 10 days of culture had elapsed, CD4+ T cells were isolated by negative selection. Cultured CD4+ T cell DNA underwent sequencing with the Oncomine TCR Beta short-read assay. It was from cultured CD4+ T cells that genomic DNA was extracted. TCRdb reanalysed the PCR reads using MiXCR and keeps one entry per CDR3 protein. The table lists 25,000 or so distinct CDR3 sequences, roughly 53% of them singletons, with approximately 2.8% in the top ten. The rearrangement links TRBV20-1 to TRBJ1-1; tentative D call: TRBD1 (5 bases). The TCR originated in a human donor who had recovered from COVID-19. Sequencing was carried out using CD4+ T cells from blood, cultured in vitro. CDR3 sequence (DNA): TGCAGGGGGACGCAGGCAACTGAAGCTTTCTTT. Translation: CRGTQATEAFF.